The present TCR beta chain was sequenced within a study of shared clonotypes between healthy human individuals. Study at large: Donors had three CD4 naive, three CD4 memory, two CD8 naive and one CD8 memory plate apiece.

In this sample, this clone turned up once. The germline V gene has CDR1 SGHRS and CDR2 YFSETQ. Germline trimming cut 4 bases from V and 4 bases from J; bases unmatched to any gene: 4. This CDR3 has 14 residues. The protocol was immunoSEQ multiplex PCR, while the TCRdb copy is restricted to in-frame clones and leaves out a portion. The sample contains about 2.4 million clones, approximately 90% of which appear only once. This chain uses TRBV5-1 with TRBJ2-3; 9 bases line up with TRBD1. What was sequenced was naive CD4+ T cells sorted from blood. Stated subset: CD45RA+ positively selected. The source is a man aged 18 to 30 in good health. The CDR3: CASSTGGFPDTQYF. The CDR3 DNA reads TGCGCCAGCAGCACAGGGGGCTTCCCAGATACGCAGTATTTT.